Following are 6 T cell receptor beta chains from one sample sequenced in a study of cytomegalovirus exposure and HLA in healthy donors. The protocol was immunoSEQ multiplex PCR, while the TCRdb copy is restricted to in-frame clones and leaves out a portion. The sample shows 260,000 or so clones, roughly 89% of them seen only once. The specimen was PBMCs. These receptors came from a young man in good health and CMV-seronegative.

The chain couples TRBV21-1 to TRBJ2-3; the D call of TRBD1 is as the table states it, not checked on the DNA. TRBV21-1 is a pseudogene segment. The CDR3 runs to 14 residues. The CDR3 nucleotides read TGTGCCAGCAGCAAAAACAAAGGGGCAGATACGCAGTATTTT. Translating it yields CASSKNKGADTQYF.

The V call is TRBV6-6, the J call TRBJ1-1, with 7 bases that match TRBD1. Germline-derived CDR1 and CDR2 are MNHNY and SVGAGI (reference sequence). This CDR3 spans 14 amino acids. V lost 4 bases and J lost 0; bases outside the gene matches: 2. The CDR3 nucleotides read TGTGCCAGCAGTTCGGGACAGATGAACACTGAAGCTTTCTTT. Residues: CASSSGQMNTEAFF.

The CDR3 nucleotides read TGTGCCAGCAGCTTAGAGTCTAGCTCCTACAATGAGCAGTTCTTC. Its protein product is CASSLESSSYNEQFF. V is TRBV5-4 and J is TRBJ2-1; D remains unclear. V lost 2 bases to trimming and J lost 0 bases, with 9 bases between them. This CDR3 contains 15 residues. Germline loops: CDR1 SGHNT, CDR2 YYREEE (reference sequence). The variable domain in full, completed from reference TRBV5-4 and TRBJ2-1, reads ETGVTQSPTHLIKTRGQQVTLRCSSQSGHNTVSWYQQALGQGPQFIFQYYREEENGRGNFPPRFSGLQFPNYSSELNVNALELDDSALYLCASSLESSSYNEQFFGPGTRLTVL.

This clone appeared a single time. V is TRBV6-1 and J is TRBJ1-1; D ambiguous. With 2 bases removed from V and 0 bases from J, the gap between germline ends came to 4 bases. There are 13 residues in the CDR3. Germline V gene lookup returns CDR1 MNHNS and CDR2 SASEGT. DNA of the CDR3: TGTGCCAGCAGTGAACCCATGAACACTGAAGCTTTCTTT. Translating gives CASSEPMNTEAFF.

The chain uses TRBV7-2 and TRBJ1-1; maybe TRBD1 (5 bases). Germline CDR1 and CDR2: SGHTA and FQGNSA. V gave up 6 bases and J gave up 4 bases, with 21 bases separating them. The CDR3 extends over 16 amino acids. The CDR3 DNA is TGTGCCAGCAGACTCATTGGGACCCAGGGAGGCACTGAAGCTTTCTTT. As protein: CASRLIGTQGGTEAFF. The whole variable domain, remainder taken from reference TRBV7-2 and TRBJ1-1, is GAGVSQSPSNKVTEKGKDVELRCDPISGHTALYWYRQSLGQGLEFLIYFQGNSAPDKSGLPSDRFSAERTGGSVSTLTIQRTQQEDSAVYLCASRLIGTQGGTEAFFGQGTRLTVV.

The chain couples TRBV30 to TRBJ2-5, with D tentatively TRBD1 (6 bases). CDR3 length: 13 residues. V shed 7 bases and J shed 7 bases, with 19 bases lying between them. CDR1 is GTSNPN and CDR2 is SVGIG in the germline V gene (reference sequence). The CDR3 loop reads CAYTTGMSGTQYF. CDR3 nucleotides: TGTGCCTACACGACAGGAATGTCAGGGACCCAGTACTTC.